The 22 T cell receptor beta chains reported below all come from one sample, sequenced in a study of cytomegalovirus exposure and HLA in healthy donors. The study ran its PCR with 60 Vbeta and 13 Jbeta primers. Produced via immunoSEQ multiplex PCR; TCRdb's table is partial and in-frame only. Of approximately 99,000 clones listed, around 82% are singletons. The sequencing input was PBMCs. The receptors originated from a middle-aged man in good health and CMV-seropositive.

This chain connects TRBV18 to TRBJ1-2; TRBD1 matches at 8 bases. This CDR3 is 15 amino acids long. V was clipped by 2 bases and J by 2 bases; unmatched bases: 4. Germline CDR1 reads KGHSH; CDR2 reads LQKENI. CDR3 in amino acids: CASSPGAGGNYGYTF. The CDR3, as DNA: TGTGCCAGCTCACCAGGGGCAGGGGGCAACTATGGCTACACCTTC.

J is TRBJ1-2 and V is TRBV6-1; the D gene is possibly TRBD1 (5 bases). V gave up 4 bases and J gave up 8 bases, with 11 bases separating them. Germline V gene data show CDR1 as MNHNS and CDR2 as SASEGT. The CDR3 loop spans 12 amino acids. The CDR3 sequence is CASSVSGRGYTF. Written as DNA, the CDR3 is TGTGCCAGCAGTGTATCAGGGCGCGGCTACACCTTC.

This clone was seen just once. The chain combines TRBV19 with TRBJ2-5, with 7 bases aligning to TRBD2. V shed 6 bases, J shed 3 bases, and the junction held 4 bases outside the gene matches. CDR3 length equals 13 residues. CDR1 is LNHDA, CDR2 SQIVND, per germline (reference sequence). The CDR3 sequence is CASSSGGKETQYF. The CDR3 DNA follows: TGTGCCAGTAGCTCGGGGGGTAAAGAGACCCAGTACTTC.

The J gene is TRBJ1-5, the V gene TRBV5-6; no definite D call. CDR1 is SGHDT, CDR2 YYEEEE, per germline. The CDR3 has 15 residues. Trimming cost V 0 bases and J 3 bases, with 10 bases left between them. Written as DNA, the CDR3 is TGTGCCAGCAGCTTGGGGCAACGAATCAATCAGCCCCAGCATTTT. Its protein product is CASSLGQRINQPQHF.

CDR3 in amino acids: CASSMGGTGAKNIQYF. CDR3 bases: TGTGCCAGTAGTATGGGCGGGACAGGGGCCAAAAACATTCAGTACTTC. The V call is TRBV19, the J call TRBJ2-4, with 9 positions matching TRBD1. The trim removed 3 bases at V and 1 base at J, leaving 4 bases unmatched. The V gene's germline CDR1 is LNHDA and CDR2 SQIVND (reference sequence). This CDR3 is 16 amino acids long.

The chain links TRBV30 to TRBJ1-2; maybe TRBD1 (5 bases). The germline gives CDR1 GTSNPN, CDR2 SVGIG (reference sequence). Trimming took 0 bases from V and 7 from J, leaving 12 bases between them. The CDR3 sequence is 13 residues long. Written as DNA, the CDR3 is TGTGCCTGGAGTGTCGGCAGGGTCCGTGGCTACACCTTC. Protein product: CAWSVGRVRGYTF. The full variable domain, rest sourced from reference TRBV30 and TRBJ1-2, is SQTIHQWPATLVQPVGSPLSLECTVEGTSNPNLYWYRQAAGRGLQLLFYSVGIGQISSEVPQNLSASRPQDRQFILSSKKLLLSDSGFYLCAWSVGRVRGYTFGSGTRLTVV.

CDR3 DNA sequence: TGTGCCAGCTCACCACCGTACGGGGGGAGCACAGATACGCAGTATTTT. This encodes CASSPPYGGSTDTQYF. The chain couples TRBV18 to TRBJ2-3; TRBD2 matches 7 bases. V trimming: 0 bases; J trimming: 0 bases; junction bases outside the gene matches: 3. Germline lookup yields CDR1 KGHSH and CDR2 LQKENI. CDR3 size: 16 residues.

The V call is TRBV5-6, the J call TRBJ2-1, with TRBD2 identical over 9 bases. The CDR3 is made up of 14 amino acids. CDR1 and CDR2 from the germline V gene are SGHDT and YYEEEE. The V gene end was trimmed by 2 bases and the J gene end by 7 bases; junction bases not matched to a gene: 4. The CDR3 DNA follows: TGTGCCAGCAGCTTCGCGGGGGGGCAGAATGAGCAGTTCTTC. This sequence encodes CASSFAGGQNEQFF.

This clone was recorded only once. CDR3 nucleotides: TGTGCCAGCAGCTTAGACAGTACAAGGGGAGAAAAACTGTTTTTT. Amino acid sequence: CASSLDSTRGEKLFF. V is TRBV7-2 and J is TRBJ1-4, with D perhaps matching TRBD1 (5 bases). The germline V gene has CDR1 SGHTA and CDR2 FQGNSA. The CDR3 covers 15 residues. The V gene lost 1 base and the J gene lost 8 bases, with 14 bases spanning the gap.

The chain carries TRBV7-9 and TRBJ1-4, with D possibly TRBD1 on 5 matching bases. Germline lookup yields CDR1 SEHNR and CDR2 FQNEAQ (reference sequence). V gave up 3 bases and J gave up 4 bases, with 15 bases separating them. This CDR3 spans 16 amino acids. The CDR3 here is CASSLGLYRLNEKLFF. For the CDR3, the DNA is TGTGCCAGCAGCTTGGGATTGTACAGGCTTAATGAAAAACTGTTTTTT.

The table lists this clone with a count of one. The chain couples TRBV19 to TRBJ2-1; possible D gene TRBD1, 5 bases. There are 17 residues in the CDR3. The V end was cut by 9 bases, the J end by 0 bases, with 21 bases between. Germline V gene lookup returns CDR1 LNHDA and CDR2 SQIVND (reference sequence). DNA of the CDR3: TGTGCCAGGGCCCACCTCGACAGAAGTCCCTCCTACAATGAGCAGTTCTTC. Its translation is CARAHLDRSPSYNEQFF.

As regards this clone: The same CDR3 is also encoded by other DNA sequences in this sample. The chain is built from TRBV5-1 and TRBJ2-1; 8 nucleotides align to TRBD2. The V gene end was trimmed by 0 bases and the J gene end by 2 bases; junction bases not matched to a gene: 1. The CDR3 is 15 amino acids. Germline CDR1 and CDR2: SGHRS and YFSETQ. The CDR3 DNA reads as TGCGCCAGCAGCTTGGAAGCGGGGGCCTACAATGAGCAGTTCTTC. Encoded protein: CASSLEAGAYNEQFF. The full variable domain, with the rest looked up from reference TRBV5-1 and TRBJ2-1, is KAGVTQTPRYLIKTRGQQVTLSCSPISGHRSVSWYQQTPGQGLQFLFEYFSETQRNKGNFPGRFSGRQFSNSRSEMNVSTLELGDSALYLCASSLEAGAYNEQFFGPGTRLTVL.

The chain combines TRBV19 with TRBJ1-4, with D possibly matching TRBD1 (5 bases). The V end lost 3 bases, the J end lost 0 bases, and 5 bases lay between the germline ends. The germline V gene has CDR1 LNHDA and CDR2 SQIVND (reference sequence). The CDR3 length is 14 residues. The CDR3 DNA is TGTGCCAGTAGTATGACAGCAACTAATGAAAAACTGTTTTTT. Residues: CASSMTATNEKLFF.

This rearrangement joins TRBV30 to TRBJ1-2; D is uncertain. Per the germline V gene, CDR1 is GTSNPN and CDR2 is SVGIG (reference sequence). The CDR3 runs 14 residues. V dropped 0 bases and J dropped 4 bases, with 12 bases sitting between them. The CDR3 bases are TGTGCCTGGAGTGTAAGGTGGGAGGGCTATGGCTACACCTTC. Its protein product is CAWSVRWEGYGYTF.

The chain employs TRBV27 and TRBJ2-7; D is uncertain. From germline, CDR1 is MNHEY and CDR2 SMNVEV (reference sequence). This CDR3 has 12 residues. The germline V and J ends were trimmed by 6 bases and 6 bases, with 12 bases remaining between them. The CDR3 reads CASRPLPGEQYF. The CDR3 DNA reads TGTGCCAGCAGACCCCTCCCCGGCGAGCAGTACTTC.

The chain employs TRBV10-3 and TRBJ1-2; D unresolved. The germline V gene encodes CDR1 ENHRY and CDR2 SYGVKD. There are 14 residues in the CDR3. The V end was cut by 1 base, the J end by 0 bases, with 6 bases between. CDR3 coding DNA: TGTGCCATCAGTGAGTTGTTAGCTAACTATGGCTACACCTTC. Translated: CAISELLANYGYTF.

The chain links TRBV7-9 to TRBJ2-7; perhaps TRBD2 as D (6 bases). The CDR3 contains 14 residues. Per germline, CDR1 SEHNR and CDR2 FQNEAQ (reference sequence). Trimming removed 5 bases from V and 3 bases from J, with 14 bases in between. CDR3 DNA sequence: TGTGCCAGCAGCGGAGGGACCGAATTCTACGAGCAGTACTTC. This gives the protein CASSGGTEFYEQYF.

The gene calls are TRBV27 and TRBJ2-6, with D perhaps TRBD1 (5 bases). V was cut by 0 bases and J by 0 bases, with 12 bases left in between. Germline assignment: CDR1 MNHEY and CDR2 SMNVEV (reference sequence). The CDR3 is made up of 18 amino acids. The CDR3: CASSLSAGLNSGANVLTF. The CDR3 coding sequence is TGTGCCAGCAGTTTATCGGCAGGGCTAAACTCTGGGGCCAACGTCCTGACTTTC.

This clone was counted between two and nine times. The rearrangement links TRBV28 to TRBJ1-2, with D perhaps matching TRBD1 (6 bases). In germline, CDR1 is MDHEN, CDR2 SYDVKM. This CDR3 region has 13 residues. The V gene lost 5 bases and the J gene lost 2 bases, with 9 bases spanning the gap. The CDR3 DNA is TGTGCCAGCAGTCCTGGACAGAACTATGGCTACACCTTC. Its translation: CASSPGQNYGYTF.

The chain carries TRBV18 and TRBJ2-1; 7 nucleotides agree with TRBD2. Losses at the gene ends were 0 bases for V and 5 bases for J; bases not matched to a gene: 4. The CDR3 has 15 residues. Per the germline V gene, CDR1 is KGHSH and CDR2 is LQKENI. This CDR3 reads CASSPPTGGHNEQFF. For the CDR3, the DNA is TGTGCCAGCTCACCACCAACGGGAGGCCACAATGAGCAGTTCTTC.

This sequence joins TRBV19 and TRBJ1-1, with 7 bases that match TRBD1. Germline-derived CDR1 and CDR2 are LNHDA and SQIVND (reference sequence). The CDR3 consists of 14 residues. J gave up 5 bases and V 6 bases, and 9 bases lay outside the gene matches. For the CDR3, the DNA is TGTGCCAGTAGCGACAGGGTTAGGTGGACTGAAGCTTTCTTT. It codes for CASSDRVRWTEAFF.

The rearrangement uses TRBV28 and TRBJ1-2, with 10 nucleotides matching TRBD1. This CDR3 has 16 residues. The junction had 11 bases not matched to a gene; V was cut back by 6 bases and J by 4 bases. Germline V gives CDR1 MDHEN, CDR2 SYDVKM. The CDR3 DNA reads TGTGCCAGCAGCCCCAACCGGGGGACAGGGGCCTATGGCTACACCTTC. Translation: CASSPNRGTGAYGYTF.